Here is one TCR beta chain with its context. Patients chosen for sequencing had shown CD8+CD57+ cell expansion by flow cytometry. These data come from a study of CD8+CD57+ T cells in acquired aplastic anemia. The template for TCR beta VDJ and CDR3 sequence profiling was genomic DNA. MiXCR, run by TCRdb on the reads, gives a single entry per CDR3 protein. This table holds under 200,000 distinct CDR3 sequences, 40% to 60% found once. The CDR3 extends over 12 amino acids. Germline values: CDR1 MNHNS, CDR2 SASEGT. V lost 5 bases and J lost 9, with 13 bases in between. The clonotype originates from a human donor with aplastic anemia. The chain employs TRBV6-1 and TRBJ1-2; D is unclear. Sequencing used sorted CD4+, CD8+, or CD8+CD57+ T cells (not recorded which) from PBMCs. As DNA, the CDR3 is TGTGCCAGCAGTAGTCCCTCGATGCGCTACACCTTC. It encodes CASSSPSMRYTF.